This entry lists 29 T cell receptor beta chains sequenced from one sample in a study of CD8 T cells in Susac syndrome. RNA, at roughly 0.5 to 1 ug, was reverse transcribed with random hexamers. Using its own MiXCR run on the immunoSEQ multiplex PCR reads, TCRdb lists one record per CDR3 protein. The sample lists more than 70,000 distinct CDR3 sequences; roughly 91% were seen once. The specimen was CD8+ T cells from PBMCs. The receptors were gathered from a human donor with multiple sclerosis.

V and J are TRBV4-1 and TRBJ1-1; 8 bases agree with TRBD1. The CDR3 runs 14 residues. The germline V gene encodes CDR1 MGHRA and CDR2 YSYEKL. Losses at the gene ends were 3 bases for V and 2 bases for J; bases not matched to a gene: 2. The CDR3 nucleotides read TGCGCCAGCAGCCACCAGGGGGCCAACACTGAAGCTTTCTTT. Its protein product is CASSHQGANTEAFF.

This clonotype was seen once. The chain links TRBV4-1 to TRBJ2-5, with D possibly matching TRBD2 (5 bases). Trimming shortened V by 1 base and J by 0 bases, and 6 bases separated the two germline ends. Looked up from germline, CDR1 is MGHRA and CDR2 is YSYEKL. The CDR3 is 14 amino acids. CDR3 in DNA: TGCGCCAGCAGCCAAGCTAGCAACCAAGAGACCCAGTACTTC. Translating it yields CASSQASNQETQYF.

The chain recombines TRBV6-6 with TRBJ2-7, with 8 nucleotides matching TRBD2. This CDR3 comprises 14 residues. V was clipped by 7 bases and J by 2 bases; unmatched bases: 7. The V gene's germline CDR1 is MNHNY and CDR2 SVGAGI (reference sequence). The CDR3 sequence: CASNQAGATYEQYF. CDR3 sequence (DNA): TGTGCCAGCAACCAAGCGGGGGCAACCTACGAGCAGTACTTC.

The chain links TRBV5-1 to TRBJ2-7, with 9 bases identical to TRBD2. The length of the CDR3 is 16 residues. The germline gives CDR1 SGHRS, CDR2 YFSETQ. Losses at the gene ends were 2 bases for V and 2 bases for J; bases not matched to a gene: 8. CDR3 bases: TGCGCCAGCAGCTTATATAGCGGGGGAGAAACCTACGAGCAGTACTTC. Amino acids: CASSLYSGGETYEQYF.

The V gene is TRBV13, the J gene TRBJ1-1; TRBD1 might be the D (5 bases). V was clipped by 5 bases and J by 2 bases, with 15 bases between them. The CDR3 has 15 amino acids. The germline V gene encodes CDR1 PRHDT and CDR2 FYEKMQ (reference sequence). The CDR3 bases are TGTGCCAGCAGCCCCCCCGGGGGGATCAACACTGAAGCTTTCTTT. This codes for CASSPPGGINTEAFF.

This rearrangement joins TRBV3-1 to TRBJ2-7, with TRBD1 matching 9 bases. This CDR3 contains 16 residues. Trimming removed 0 bases from V and 5 bases from J; junction bases left unmatched: 8. The germline V gene encodes CDR1 LGHDT and CDR2 YNNKEL (reference sequence). CDR3 nucleotide sequence: TGTGCCAGCAGCCAAGACCTATCGGGACAGGGTAACGAGCAGTACTTC. Encoded protein: CASSQDLSGQGNEQYF.

The chain employs TRBV5-8 and TRBJ2-1, with 7 bases that match TRBD1. Germline CDR1 reads SGHTS; CDR2 reads YDEGEE. V gave up 4 bases and J gave up 0 bases; unmatched junction bases: 7. The CDR3 is 16 amino acids. The CDR3 reads CASSGIDRVSYNEQFF. Written as DNA, the CDR3 is TGTGCCAGCAGCGGAATTGACAGGGTCTCCTACAATGAGCAGTTCTTC. Full variable domain (remainder filled in from reference TRBV5-8 and TRBJ2-1): EAGVTQSPTHLIKTRGQQATLRCSPISGHTSVYWYQQALGLGLQFLLWYDEGEERNRGNFPPRFSGRQFPNYSSELNVNALELEDSALYLCASSGIDRVSYNEQFFGPGTRLTVL.

The chain couples TRBV4-1 to TRBJ1-5; TRBD1 matches at 8 bases. With V trimmed by 0 bases and J by 7 bases, 8 bases remained unmatched. CDR3 length: 16 amino acids. Per germline, CDR1 MGHRA and CDR2 YSYEKL. CDR3 sequence reads: CASSQELGQGRQPQHF. The CDR3 DNA reads TGCGCCAGCAGCCAAGAATTAGGACAGGGACGACAGCCCCAGCATTTT.

V gene TRBV7-3 combines with J gene TRBJ2-3, with 11 bases fitting TRBD2. The trim removed 5 bases at V and 1 base at J, leaving 5 bases unmatched. Germline CDR1 reads SGHTA; CDR2 reads FQGTGA. The CDR3 has 16 amino acids. The CDR3 sequence: CASSPGTSGRTDTQYF. The CDR3 nucleotides are TGTGCCAGCAGCCCCGGGACTAGCGGACGCACAGATACGCAGTATTTT. Complete variable domain (other parts from reference TRBV7-3 and TRBJ2-3): GAGVSQTPSNKVTEKGKYVELRCDPISGHTALYWYRQSLGQGPEFLIYFQGTGAADDSGLPNDRFFAVRPEGSVSTLKIQRTERGDSAVYLCASSPGTSGRTDTQYFGPGTRLTVL.

The chain has TRBV2 and TRBJ1-2, with D possibly being TRBD1 (5 bases). In germline, CDR1 is SNHLY, CDR2 FYNNEI. CDR3 length: 12 amino acids. The ends were cut back, 8 bases at V and 10 bases at J, with 17 bases in the middle. The CDR3 DNA reads as TGTGCCAGCTATCCCGAGCAGGGAGCCTACACCTTC. This gives the protein CASYPEQGAYTF. Full variable domain (remainder filled in from reference TRBV2 and TRBJ1-2): EPEVTQTPSHQVTQMGQEVILRCVPISNHLYFYWYRQILGQKVEFLVSFYNNEISEKSEIFDDQFSVERPDGSNFTLKIRSTKLEDSAMYFCASYPEQGAYTFGSGTRLTVV.

The V gene is TRBV19, the J gene TRBJ1-1, with 9 bases matching TRBD1. The CDR3 spans 14 residues. After removal of 9 bases from V and 1 base from J, the junction contained 6 bases not matched to a gene. CDR1 is LNHDA, CDR2 SQIVND, per germline (reference sequence). This CDR3 is CASQMGQGNTEAFF. For the CDR3, the DNA is TGTGCCAGCCAAATGGGACAGGGGAACACTGAAGCTTTCTTT.

This chain joins TRBV28 and TRBJ2-7; D is perhaps TRBD1 (6 bases). This CDR3 comprises 13 residues. V was pared by 6 bases and J by 5 bases, with 14 bases between. Germline-derived CDR1 and CDR2 are MDHEN and SYDVKM. CDR3 residues: CASSFRTDDEQYF. DNA for the CDR3: TGTGCCAGCAGCTTCAGGACAGACGACGAGCAGTACTTC.

This chain connects TRBV24-1 to TRBJ1-2; the D gene is possibly TRBD1 (5 bases). The CDR3 runs to 14 residues. Germline V lookup: CDR1 KGHDR, CDR2 SFDVKD. Trimming stripped 1 base from V and 6 bases from J, with 11 bases between. The CDR3 coding sequence is TGTGCCACCAGTGATTTCCAGGGCGTGAATGGCTACACCTTC. Translating gives CATSDFQGVNGYTF.

This clonotype has only one observation. The chain couples TRBV19 to TRBJ2-7; D gene uncertain. Germline V gene sequence: CDR1 LNHDA, CDR2 SQIVND (reference sequence). Trimming left V 1 base short and J 3 bases short, with 16 bases between. The CDR3 is made up of 16 amino acids. CDR3 nucleotide sequence: TGTGCCAGTAGTATAGGTAACGAACTCCCCCGCTACGAGCAGTACTTC. Amino acids: CASSIGNELPRYEQYF. The whole variable domain, remainder taken from reference TRBV19 and TRBJ2-7, is DGGITQSPKYLFRKEGQNVTLSCEQNLNHDAMYWYRQDPGQGLRLIYYSQIVNDFQKGDIAEGYSVSREKKESFPLTVTSAQKNPTAFYLCASSIGNELPRYEQYFGPGTRLTVT.

As regards this clonotype: The germline gene is not matched at one end of the junction; a read error may be the cause. The rearrangement links TRBV27 to TRBJ1-6; 8 nucleotides agree with TRBD1. The CDR3 is 18 residues long. Germline V gene sequence: CDR1 MNHEY, CDR2 SMNVEV (reference sequence). The CDR3 DNA sequence: TGTGCCGGCAGTTTATCCGGGAGGGACAGGCCCTATAATTCACCCCTCCACTTT. Its translation is CAGSLSGRDRPYNSPLHF.

The chain links TRBV7-2 to TRBJ2-3; 10 nucleotides align to TRBD2. Trimming cost V 0 bases and J 2 bases; bases outside gene matches: 14. This CDR3 is built from 20 residues. CDR1 and CDR2 from the germline V gene are SGHTA and FQGNSA. DNA for the CDR3: TGTGCCAGCAGCTTAGCTCCCCTAGCGGGAGTGAGTGGGGCCACAGATACGCAGTATTTT. Translation: CASSLAPLAGVSGATDTQYF.

The rearrangement uses TRBV5-6 and TRBJ1-1; D gene ambiguous. This CDR3 contains 13 residues. Germline CDR1 reads SGHDT; CDR2 reads YYEEEE. The V and J ends lost 1 base and 0 bases respectively, with 4 bases between them. CDR3 in amino acids: CASSLMVNTEAFF. In DNA, the CDR3 is TGTGCCAGCAGCTTGATGGTGAACACTGAAGCTTTCTTT.

This clonotype was seen a single time. This chain links TRBV2 with TRBJ2-1; D ambiguous. Trimming shortened V by 3 bases and J by 7 bases, and 13 bases separated the two germline ends. The CDR3 covers 14 residues. Germline loops: CDR1 SNHLY, CDR2 FYNNEI. The CDR3 spells CASSDPLGENEQFF. DNA of the CDR3: TGTGCCAGCAGTGACCCATTAGGAGAGAATGAGCAGTTCTTC.

The sample holds one count of this clonotype. V gene TRBV12-3 or TRBV12-4 combines with J gene TRBJ2-3; D is ambiguous. Trimming removed 6 bases from V and 2 bases from J, with 15 bases in between. There are 15 residues in the CDR3. The CDR3 loop is CASSPGASTTDTQYF. CDR3 DNA: TGTGCCAGCAGCCCTGGTGCGTCGACCACAGATACGCAGTATTTT.

The chain couples TRBV19 to TRBJ1-1; a weak D match, TRBD1 (5 bases). The CDR3 consists of 16 residues. Germline CDR1 LNHDA, CDR2 SQIVND (reference sequence). V dropped 5 bases and J dropped 0 bases, with 16 bases sitting between them. The CDR3 protein is CASSVGWTPLNTEAFF. The CDR3 nucleotides are TGTGCCAGTAGTGTGGGTTGGACACCGTTGAACACTGAAGCTTTCTTT.

The chain joins TRBV15 to TRBJ2-3; D is tentatively TRBD1 or TRBD2 (5 bases each). This CDR3 has 16 amino acids. Trimming took 5 bases from V and 2 from J, leaving 17 bases between them. In germline, CDR1 is LNHNV, CDR2 YYDKDF (reference sequence). CDR3 in amino acids: CATSASPGLLTDTQYF. As DNA, the CDR3 is TGTGCCACCAGCGCCTCCCCGGGGCTTCTCACAGATACGCAGTATTTT.

The gene calls are TRBV5-6 and TRBJ2-1; tentative D call: TRBD2 (5 bases). In germline, CDR1 is SGHDT, CDR2 YYEEEE. CDR3 length: 14 residues. Trimming removed 4 bases from V and 9 bases from J, with 17 bases in between. DNA of the CDR3: TGTGCCAGCAGCCTAACCAACGATCGGGGTGAGCAGTTCTTC. Protein product: CASSLTNDRGEQFF.

The rearrangement joins TRBV6-2 or TRBV6-3 to TRBJ1-1; 7 positions agree with TRBD1. Unmatched junction bases numbered 18, after V lost 6 bases and J lost 5 bases. Germline V gene sequence: CDR1 MNHEY, CDR2 SVGEGT. There are 17 residues in the CDR3. The chain's CDR3 is CASRPPGQTSERTEAFF. Written as DNA, the CDR3 is TGTGCCAGCAGACCCCCGGGACAGACATCCGAGAGGACTGAAGCTTTCTTT.

CDR3 in amino acids: CASSQDLTSSSYEQYF. CDR3 DNA sequence: TGTGCCAGCAGCCAAGATCTTACATCTAGCTCCTACGAGCAGTACTTC. The chain links TRBV3-1 to TRBJ2-7; D is unresolved. CDR3 length: 16 amino acids. Germline CDR1 LGHDT, CDR2 YNNKEL (reference sequence). V lost 0 bases, J lost 0 bases, and 12 bases lay in between.

This sequence joins TRBV3-1 and TRBJ2-7; 9 nucleotides line up with TRBD2. Germline V CDR1 and CDR2: LGHDT, YNNKEL (reference sequence). V gave up 4 bases and J gave up 3 bases; unmatched junction bases: 13. This CDR3 is 17 amino acids long. CDR3 DNA: TGTGCCAGCAGCCCACTCCCCCCGCTAGCGGGGAACTACGAGCAGTACTTC. Translated: CASSPLPPLAGNYEQYF.

The V and J genes are TRBV24-1 and TRBJ2-2; TRBD1 is a possible D gene (6 bases). Trimming left V 4 bases short and J 3 bases short, with 11 bases between. The CDR3 covers 15 residues. Germline CDR1 is KGHDR and CDR2 is SFDVKD. This chain's CDR3 is CATSDRGWDTGELFF. CDR3 nucleotides: TGTGCCACCAGTGACAGGGGTTGGGACACCGGGGAGCTGTTTTTT.

A single count supports this clonotype. The chain has TRBV2 and TRBJ1-2; D is ambiguous. The CDR3 sequence is 15 residues long. V was pared by 4 bases and J by 3 bases, with 15 bases between. In germline, CDR1 is SNHLY, CDR2 FYNNEI. The CDR3 DNA reads as TGTGCCAGCAGTGTTTCAGATCTTTCTTACTATGGCTACACCTTC. Its protein is CASSVSDLSYYGYTF.

This chain connects TRBV19 to TRBJ2-7, with D unclear. Germline values: CDR1 LNHDA, CDR2 SQIVND (reference sequence). Trimming cost V 6 bases and J 3 bases, with 12 bases left between them. The CDR3 runs 13 residues. The DNA for the CDR3 is TGTGCCAGTAGCGAATCTCAATTCTACGAGCAGTACTTC. It codes for CASSESQFYEQYF.

The V and J genes are TRBV4-3 and TRBJ2-1; the match to TRBD1 covers 9 bases. Germline trimming cut 3 bases from V and 6 bases from J; bases unmatched to any gene: 0. Looked up from germline, CDR1 is LGHNA and CDR2 is YSLEER. The CDR3 consists of 13 residues. For the CDR3, the DNA is TGCGCCAGCAGCCAGACAGGGGGCAATGAGCAGTTCTTC. Encoded protein: CASSQTGGNEQFF.